This T cell receptor (beta chain) was obtained from a study of blood T cell repertoires in COVID-19. The germline CDR1 and CDR2 sequences are KGHSH and LQKENI. Unmatched junction bases numbered 4, after V lost 5 bases and J lost 5 bases. The CDR3 runs to 13 residues. Under the authors' procedure: It was from reference gene primer amplification that nucleated cell counts were estimated. Measured with immunoSEQ multiplex PCR; TCRdb has only the in-frame clones, and not every one. The V and J calls and clone size were taken over from that table, and D and trimming were inferred from the DNA. The sample lists over 45,000 clones, 65% to 85% occurring once.

This TCR was sampled from a man aged 50 to 60 with active COVID-19. J is TRBJ2-3 and V is TRBV18; 7 nucleotides align to TRBD2. Material: peripheral blood. CDR3 sequence reads: CASSKTSEDTQYF. The CDR3, as DNA: TGTGCCAGCTCAAAAACTAGCGAAGATACGCAGTATTTT.